This T cell receptor (beta chain) was identified during a study of T cells in localized non-small cell lung cancer. This clone was seen a few times. The germline CDR1 and CDR2 sequences are GTSNPN and SVGIG (reference sequence). V lost 4 bases, J lost 4 bases, and 11 bases lay in between. This CDR3 is 13 amino acids long. The table came from immunoSEQ multiplex PCR; TCRdb's copy has only in-frame clones and leaves some out. The sample lists 900 to 1,300 clones; approximately 21% were seen once. The sample here was lung tumor tissue, taken before any cancer treatment. The source is a male donor at least 60 years old with stage I squamous cell lung carcinoma. The rearrangement links TRBV30 to TRBJ2-1; D remains unclear. The CDR3 DNA reads TGTGCCTGGAAGGCTGGTACGTACAATGAGCAGTTCTTC. It yields the protein CAWKAGTYNEQFF.